Listed below are T cell receptor beta chains from one sample, sequenced in a study of blood T cell repertoires in COVID-19. Data came from immunoSEQ multiplex PCR; TCRdb stores just in-frame clones and leaves some out. The sample gives 130,000 or so clones, roughly 80% of which show up once; about 18% is in the top ten. The sample consisted of peripheral blood. The receptor source for this set is a woman of 80 years or more with acute or convalescent COVID-19. CDR3s leave out the opening cysteine and the closing phenylalanine or tryptophan.

cdr3_length | j_call | v_call | cdr3_aa
13 | TRBJ1-2 | TRBV9 | ASSEHGTGNYGYT
14 | TRBJ1-2 | TRBV28 | ASSLWDRMSNYGYT
10 | TRBJ1-1 | TRBV7-9 | ASSDRNTEAF
14 | TRBJ1-2 | TRBV6-2/TRBV6-3 | ASSYRGTGRGYGYT
11 | TRBJ1-1 | TRBV12-3/TRBV12-4 | ASSSQGRGEAF
11 | TRBJ1-4 | TRBV19 | ATGTVYNEKLF
16 | TRBJ1-2 | TRBV4-3 | ASSQDWGTGDVNYGYT
11 | TRBJ1-1 | TRBV11-2 | ASSFSAYTEAF
11 | TRBJ1-1 | TRBV3-1/TRBV3-2 | ASSQGRHVGAF
13 | TRBJ2-3 | TRBV3-1/TRBV3-2 | ASSPTSGTTDTQY
11 | TRBJ1-2 | TRBV19 | ASSIEVYYGYT
14 | TRBJ2-5 | TRBV25-1 | ASRRGASGRGETQY